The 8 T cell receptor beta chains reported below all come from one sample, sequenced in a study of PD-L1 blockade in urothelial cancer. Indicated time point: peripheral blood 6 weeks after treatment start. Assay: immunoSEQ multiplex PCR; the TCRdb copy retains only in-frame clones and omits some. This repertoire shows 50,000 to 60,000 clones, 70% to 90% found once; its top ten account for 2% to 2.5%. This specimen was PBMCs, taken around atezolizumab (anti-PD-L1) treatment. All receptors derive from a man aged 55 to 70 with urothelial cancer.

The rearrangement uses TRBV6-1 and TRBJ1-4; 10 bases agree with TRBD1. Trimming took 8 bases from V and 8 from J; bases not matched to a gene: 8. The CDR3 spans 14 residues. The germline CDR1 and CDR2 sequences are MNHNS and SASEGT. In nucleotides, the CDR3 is TGTGCCAGCGGGTTGACAGGGGGCCGGGAAAAACTGTTTTTT. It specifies CASGLTGGREKLFF.

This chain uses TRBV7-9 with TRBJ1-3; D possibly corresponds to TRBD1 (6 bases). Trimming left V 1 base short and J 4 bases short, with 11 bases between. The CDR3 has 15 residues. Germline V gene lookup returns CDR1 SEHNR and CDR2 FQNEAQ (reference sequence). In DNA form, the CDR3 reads TGTGCCAGCAGCTTAGATGGGACACCAGGAAACACCATATATTTT. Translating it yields CASSLDGTPGNTIYF. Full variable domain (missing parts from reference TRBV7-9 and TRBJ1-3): DTGVSQNPRHKITKRGQNVTFRCDPISEHNRLYWYRQTLGQGPEFLTYFQNEAQLEKSRLLSDRFSAERPKGSFSTLEIQRTEQGDSAMYLCASSLDGTPGNTIYFGEGSWLTVV.

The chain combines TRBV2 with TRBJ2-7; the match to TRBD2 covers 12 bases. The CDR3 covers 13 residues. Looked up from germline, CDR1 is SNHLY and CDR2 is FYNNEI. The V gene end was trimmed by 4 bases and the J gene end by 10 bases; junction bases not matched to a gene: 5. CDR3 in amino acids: CASSGGTSGQQYF. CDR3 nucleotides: TGTGCCAGCAGTGGGGGGACTAGCGGGCAACAGTACTTC.

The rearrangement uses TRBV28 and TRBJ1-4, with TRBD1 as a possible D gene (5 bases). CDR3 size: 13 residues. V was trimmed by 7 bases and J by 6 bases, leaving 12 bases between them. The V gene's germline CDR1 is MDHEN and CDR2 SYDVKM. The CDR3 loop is CASIGGIDEKLFF. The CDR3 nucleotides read TGTGCCAGCATCGGGGGGATCGATGAAAAACTGTTTTTT.

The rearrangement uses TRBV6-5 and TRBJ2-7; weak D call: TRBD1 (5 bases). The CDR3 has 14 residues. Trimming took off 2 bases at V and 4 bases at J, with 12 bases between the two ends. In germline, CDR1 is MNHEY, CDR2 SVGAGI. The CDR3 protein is CASSYAGMSYEQYF. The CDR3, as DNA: TGTGCCAGCAGTTACGCAGGGATGAGTTACGAGCAGTACTTC.

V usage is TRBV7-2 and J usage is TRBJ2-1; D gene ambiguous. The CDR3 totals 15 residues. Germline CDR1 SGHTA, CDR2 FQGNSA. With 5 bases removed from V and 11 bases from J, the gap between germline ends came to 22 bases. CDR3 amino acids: CASSLAGEPVNKQFF. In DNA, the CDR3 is TGTGCCAGCAGCCTGGCCGGAGAGCCGGTTAATAAGCAGTTCTTC.

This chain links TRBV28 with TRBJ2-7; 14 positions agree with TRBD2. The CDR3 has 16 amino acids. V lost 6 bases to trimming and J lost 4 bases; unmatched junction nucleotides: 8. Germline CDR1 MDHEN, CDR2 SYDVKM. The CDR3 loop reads CASSPGTSGSIYEQYF. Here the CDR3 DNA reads TGTGCCAGCAGCCCTGGGACTAGCGGGAGTATATACGAGCAGTACTTC.

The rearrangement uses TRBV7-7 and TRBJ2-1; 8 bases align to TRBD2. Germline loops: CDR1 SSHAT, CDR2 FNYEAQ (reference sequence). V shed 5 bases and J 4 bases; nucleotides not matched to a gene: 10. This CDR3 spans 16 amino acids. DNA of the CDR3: TGTGCCAGCAGCAAACACGGGGGGGCGGGTTACAATGAGCAGTTCTTC. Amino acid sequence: CASSKHGGAGYNEQFF.